These T cell receptor beta chains were read from a single sample in a study of shared clonotypes between healthy human individuals. Clones were read by immunoSEQ multiplex PCR, and TCRdb kept only the in-frame ones, dropping some. The sample holds some 2.1 million clones; 90% to 95% are singletons and the top ten take under 2%. Sequencing was done on a sample of naive CD8+ T cells from PBMCs. These receptors were obtained from a man younger than 30 in good health. Some clones in this sample may be carry-over from other donors' samples. The CDR3 runs from the conserved cysteine through the conserved F or W. A D gene is named only where the DNA matches it firmly. Where a row states a size, it is once, few, many or the class of an expanded clone; other rows omit it.

d_gene: TRBD2; abundance: few; v_gene: TRBV2; j_gene: TRBJ2-3; CDR3aa: CASSGLAGRTDTQYF; CDR3nt: TGTGCCAGCAGTGGACTAGCGGGGCGCACAGATACGCAGTATTTT
d_gene: TRBD2; abundance: once; v_gene: TRBV2; j_gene: TRBJ2-2; CDR3aa: CASSENGRARGGELFF; CDR3nt: TGTGCCAGCAGTGAAAACGGGAGGGCCCGTGGCGGGGAGCTGTTTTTT
d_gene: .; abundance: .; v_gene: TRBV28; j_gene: TRBJ2-5; CDR3aa: CASSPRFGETQYF; CDR3nt: TGTGCCAGCAGTCCCCGGTTCGGTGAGACCCAGTACTTC
d_gene: .; abundance: .; v_gene: TRBV5-5; j_gene: TRBJ1-4; CDR3aa: CASSLGGLNEKLFF; CDR3nt: TGTGCCAGCAGCTTGGGGGGCCTTAATGAAAAACTGTTTTTT
d_gene: .; abundance: .; v_gene: TRBV19; j_gene: TRBJ2-3; CDR3aa: CASKPRTVTDTQYF; CDR3nt: TGTGCCAGTAAACCCCGGACAGTCACAGATACGCAGTATTTT
d_gene: .; abundance: .; v_gene: TRBV7-8; j_gene: TRBJ1-1; CDR3aa: CASSQVGVSNTEAFF; CDR3nt: TGTGCCAGCAGCCAAGTTGGGGTATCGAACACTGAAGCTTTCTTT
d_gene: .; abundance: once; v_gene: TRBV9; j_gene: TRBJ2-2; CDR3aa: CASGPRAGPNTGELFF; CDR3nt: TGTGCCAGCGGCCCCCGGGCGGGACCGAACACCGGGGAGCTGTTTTTT
d_gene: TRBD2; abundance: .; v_gene: TRBV14; j_gene: TRBJ2-1; CDR3aa: CASSLSGNVDEQFF; CDR3nt: TGTGCCAGCAGCCTTAGCGGGAATGTGGATGAGCAGTTCTTC
d_gene: TRBD1; abundance: .; v_gene: TRBV5-4; j_gene: TRBJ2-1; CDR3aa: CASSFLRDRYNEQFF; CDR3nt: TGTGCCAGCAGTTTCCTCCGGGACAGGTACAATGAGCAGTTCTTC
d_gene: .; abundance: .; v_gene: TRBV6-1; j_gene: TRBJ2-5; CDR3aa: CASSERGGRGETQYF; CDR3nt: TGTGCCAGCAGTGAAAGGGGGGGCCGCGGGGAGACCCAGTACTTC
d_gene: TRBD2; abundance: .; v_gene: TRBV7-3; j_gene: TRBJ2-1; CDR3aa: CASGTSGSNEQFF; CDR3nt: TGTGCCAGCGGCACTAGCGGGAGTAATGAGCAGTTCTTC
d_gene: TRBD1; abundance: few; v_gene: TRBV6-5; j_gene: TRBJ2-2; CDR3aa: CASTTTGGTGELFF; CDR3nt: TGTGCCAGCACAACGACAGGGGGGACCGGGGAGCTGTTTTTT
d_gene: TRBD2; abundance: .; v_gene: TRBV6-5; j_gene: TRBJ2-7; CDR3aa: CASSPLAGGSYEQYF; CDR3nt: TGTGCCAGCAGTCCTCTGGCGGGAGGCTCCTACGAGCAGTACTTC
d_gene: TRBD1; abundance: once; v_gene: TRBV19; j_gene: TRBJ2-7; CDR3aa: CASSSRDRRAYEQYF; CDR3nt: TGTGCCAGTAGTAGCCGGGACAGGCGAGCCTACGAGCAGTACTTC
d_gene: .; abundance: few; v_gene: TRBV29-1; j_gene: TRBJ1-1; CDR3aa: CSVDSEDEAFF; CDR3nt: TGCAGCGTTGACTCCGAGGATGAAGCTTTCTTT
d_gene: .; abundance: .; v_gene: TRBV2; j_gene: TRBJ2-7; CDR3aa: CASSPSGRAYEQYF; CDR3nt: TGTGCCAGCAGCCCGTCCGGCCGAGCCTACGAGCAGTACTTC
d_gene: TRBD2; abundance: .; v_gene: TRBV5-6; j_gene: TRBJ2-3; CDR3aa: CASSGLAGAADTQYF; CDR3nt: TGTGCCAGCAGCGGACTAGCGGGAGCGGCAGATACGCAGTATTTT
d_gene: .; abundance: few; v_gene: TRBV9; j_gene: TRBJ2-1; CDR3aa: CASGTGTKGNEQFF; CDR3nt: TGTGCCAGCGGGACCGGGACAAAAGGCAATGAGCAGTTCTTC
d_gene: .; abundance: .; v_gene: TRBV13; j_gene: TRBJ2-1; CDR3aa: CASSLGRHNEQFF; CDR3nt: TGTGCCAGCAGCTTAGGCCGACACAATGAGCAGTTCTTC
d_gene: .; abundance: .; v_gene: TRBV27; j_gene: TRBJ2-7; CDR3aa: CASSKSRVDYEQYF; CDR3nt: TGTGCCAGCAGTAAGTCCAGGGTTGACTACGAGCAGTACTTC